These T cell receptor beta chains were read from a single sample in a study of cytomegalovirus exposure and HLA in healthy donors. Method: immunoSEQ multiplex PCR; TCRdb's copy keeps in-frame clones and lacks some. The table lists around 170,000 clones, 65% to 85% of them singletons, with 1.5% in the top ten. The sequenced sample was PBMCs. The source of these receptors is a woman aged 18 to 35 in good health and CMV-seronegative. Each CDR3 is given with its conserved first and last residue.

J gene	V gene	CDR3 protein
TRBJ2-7	TRBV6-5	CASSSSGQNYEQYF
TRBJ1-5	TRBV5-6	CASSLASGEMGNQPQHF
TRBJ1-3	TRBV5-1	CASSLGFGGDGNTIYF
TRBJ2-7	TRBV28	CASSPGTSGSYEQYF
TRBJ1-2	TRBV9	CASKDAGEGGTF
TRBJ1-1	TRBV5-1	CASRLTENTEAFF
TRBJ1-1	TRBV9	CASSPQGTEAFF
TRBJ2-3	TRBV19	CATLSGGAGTDTQYF
TRBJ2-7	TRBV6-6	CASSYQDLEQYF
TRBJ2-1	TRBV7-9	CASTPSGTAWNEQFF
TRBJ2-5	TRBV5-1	CASSPRRGRETQYF
TRBJ1-1	TRBV5-5	CASSLAGREDTEAFF
TRBJ2-7	TRBV11-2	CASSLGRGEQYF
TRBJ1-1	TRBV29-1	CSVARGANTEAFF
TRBJ2-1	TRBV9	CASSVSPGTGDNEQFF
TRBJ1-1	TRBV6-4	CASSEDDRGEAFF
TRBJ1-2	TRBV5-6	CASSETGNYGYTF
TRBJ1-3	TRBV7-9	CATGRQGRETGNTIYF
TRBJ2-5	TRBV18	CASSPSVQETQYF
TRBJ1-2	TRBV25-1	CASRRLMEAYTF
TRBJ1-5	TRBV28	CASILLGARQPQHF
TRBJ2-2	TRBV7-7	CASSPYPGQGIPGELFF
TRBJ2-7	TRBV27	CASRSGGSSYEQYF
TRBJ1-1	TRBV19	CASSSGTANTEAFF
TRBJ1-3	TRBV7-2	CASSRGQVPSGNTIYF
TRBJ1-2	TRBV5-4	CASSRGTGWDYGYTF
TRBJ1-6	TRBV7-9	CASSPPFRDSYNSPLHF
TRBJ2-6	TRBV7-9	CASSPEGPGANVLTF
TRBJ1-4	TRBV11-2	CASSSGQGKYEKLFF
TRBJ2-3	TRBV29-1	CSVGGLVGADTQYF
TRBJ1-1	TRBV28	CASSSGLTEAFF
TRBJ1-6	TRBV4-1	CASSQDRGSLSSYNSPLHF